A selection of T cell receptor beta chains follows, all from one sample in a study of post-analysis software for immune sequencing data. Using its own MiXCR run on the PCR reads, TCRdb lists one record per CDR3 protein. The sample has 600,000 to 700,000 distinct CDR3 sequences, approximately 60% seen once. The material sequenced was blood. These TCRs come from a girl aged 2 to 10 with multiple sclerosis. The CDR3 runs from the conserved cysteine through the conserved F or W.

TRBV27	TRBJ2-3	13	CASSPHFTDTQYF
TRBV12-3/TRBV12-4	TRBJ1-1	15	CASRGLGTGGTEAFF
TRBV29-1	TRBJ2-3	13	CSVESGNTDTQYF
TRBV10-2	TRBJ2-7	13	CATRAGLTYEQYF
TRBV3-1	TRBJ1-2	17	CASSQDAGTEGNYGYTF
TRBV6-5	TRBJ2-1	11	CASSSVYEQFF
TRBV29-1	TRBJ2-5	13	CSVAQGGQETQYF
TRBV27	TRBJ2-2	12	CASSLRGGELFF
TRBV15	TRBJ2-1	16	CATSRVRTSTYNEQFF
TRBV5-1	TRBJ1-4	13	CASSLASGEKLFF
TRBV15	TRBJ2-3	15	CATSGSLTETDTQYF
TRBV20-1	TRBJ2-1	14	CSARGGLAGGGQFF
TRBV6-7	TRBJ1-1	9	CASSPKAFF
TRBV5-5	TRBJ2-7	15	CASSLGGQGGSEQYF
TRBV29-1	TRBJ2-7	14	CSVEVIGVYHEQYF
TRBV4-3	TRBJ2-3	18	CASSQEPPSYGRTDTQYF
TRBV4-3	TRBJ2-6	17	CASSQTMGPSGANVLTF
TRBV7-2	TRBJ1-2	17	CASSLVGTGNLLDGYTF
TRBV5-4	TRBJ2-1	16	CASSPSGDRGYNEQFF
TRBV7-9	TRBJ1-4	17	CASSLGAFGTTNEKLFF
TRBV2	TRBJ2-3	15	CASSDRGVTTDTQYF
TRBV29-1	TRBJ2-6	18	CSVPLTSGGAKGANVLTF
TRBV4-1	TRBJ2-5	19	CASSPRILTPGLGQETQYF
TRBV6-6	TRBJ1-6	14	CASSSDRSGSPLHF
TRBV5-1	TRBJ2-2	15	CASSLSTGNTGELFF
TRBV9	TRBJ1-3	17	CASSGQGGPDNGNTIYF
TRBV20-1	TRBJ2-3	15	CSASPKRRGTDTQYF
TRBV29-1	TRBJ1-1	14	CSGAGGAGNTEAFF
TRBV7-8	TRBJ2-7	16	CASSPTLMDRAYEQYF
TRBV28	TRBJ2-3	19	CASSLLRLAGAAKEDTQYF
TRBV20-1	TRBJ2-7	13	CSARQDRGSEQYF
TRBV7-9	TRBJ2-3	15	CASSAPPSGTDTQYF
TRBV25-1	TRBJ2-1	15	CASSEGSPAYNEQFF
TRBV5-1	-	14	CASSTGLEAYEQYF
TRBV7-9	TRBJ2-1	14	CASSQQGFYNEQFF
TRBV7-3	TRBJ2-7	13	CASSLGTNYEQYF
TRBV10-3	TRBJ2-1	14	CAIGGGASYNEQFF
TRBV27	TRBJ2-7	15	CASKREGQSFYEQYF
TRBV5-1	TRBJ2-3	15	CASTSRAGSTDTQYF
TRBV7-9	TRBJ2-1	14	CASSPGSGGSEQFF
TRBV10-3	TRBJ2-1	13	CAIRTGTSDEQFF
TRBV20-1	TRBJ1-2	14	CSADDRSEAYGYTF